The 21 T cell receptor beta chains below come from one sample, sequenced in a study of identical twins. One entry per CDR3 protein results from TCRdb running MiXCR on the 5' RACE reads. The table records hundreds of thousands of distinct CDR3 sequences, 21% of them present only once. In addition, the sample was reused for a study of T cells expressing NK-cell markers.

Sequenced material: PBMCs. These receptors were taken from a young woman in good health.

Concerning this clonotype itself: Germline is not matched at one junction end, which may reflect a read error. J is TRBJ2-6 and V is TRBV15, with D tentatively TRBD2 (7 bases). The CDR3 length is 11 residues. The V gene's germline CDR1 is LNHNV and CDR2 YYDKDF (reference sequence). CDR3 DNA: TGTGCCACCGCGGGGGCAAACGTCCTGACTTTC. Translated: CATAGANVLTF.

This clonotype was detected ten times or more. The chain couples TRBV25-1 to TRBJ1-5; a possible D gene is TRBD1 (5 bases). The CDR3 runs to 15 residues. Trimming cost V 1 base and J 3 bases, with 10 bases left between them. Germline lookup yields CDR1 MGHDK and CDR2 SYGVNS. The CDR3 here is CASSESGTVNQPQHF. Here the CDR3 DNA reads TGTGCCAGCAGTGAATCCGGGACCGTCAATCAGCCCCAGCATTTT.

V usage is TRBV29-1 and J usage is TRBJ2-2; D may be TRBD1 (6 bases). Per the germline V gene, CDR1 is SQVTM and CDR2 is ANQGSEA. V was trimmed by 4 bases and J by 5 bases, leaving 14 bases between them. The CDR3 extends over 14 amino acids. CDR3 nucleotide sequence: TGCAGCGTTGGAAGGGGGAGTACAACCGGGGAGCTGTTTTTT. Amino acids: CSVGRGSTTGELFF.

Only a few counts were recorded for this clonotype. V usage is TRBV30 and J usage is TRBJ2-5; no clear D gene. Between the trimmed V and J ends, which lost 5 bases and 1 base, there was a span of 11 bases. The CDR3 loop spans 13 amino acids. The germline CDR1 and CDR2 sequences are GTSNPN and SVGIG (reference sequence). CDR3 sequence reads: CAWSTMLQETQYF. In nucleotides, the CDR3 is TGTGCCTGGTCCACAATGCTCCAAGAGACCCAGTACTTC. The full variable domain, with the rest looked up from reference TRBV30 and TRBJ2-5, is SQTIHQWPATLVQPVGSPLSLECTVEGTSNPNLYWYRQAAGRGLQLLFYSVGIGQISSEVPQNLSASRPQDRQFILSSKKLLLSDSGFYLCAWSTMLQETQYFGPGTRLLVL.

The rearrangement joins TRBV7-2 to TRBJ2-1, with D tentatively TRBD2 (5 bases). The CDR3 runs 15 residues. The germline V and J ends were trimmed by 5 bases and 2 bases, with 13 bases remaining between them. Germline lookup yields CDR1 SGHTA and CDR2 FQGNSA. Here the CDR3 reads CASSPPRAAYNEQFF. The CDR3 nucleotides are TGTGCCAGCAGCCCCCCGCGGGCCGCCTACAATGAGCAGTTCTTC.

This clonotype was detected only a few times. The chain combines TRBV3-1 with TRBJ2-7; maybe TRBD1 (5 bases). V lost 1 base, J lost 3 bases, and 10 bases lay in between. Per the germline V gene, CDR1 is LGHDT and CDR2 is YNNKEL (reference sequence). The CDR3 loop spans 14 amino acids. DNA of the CDR3: TGTGCCAGCAGCCAAGTCGACAGTAACTACGAGCAGTACTTC. Residues: CASSQVDSNYEQYF.

This chain connects TRBV20-1 to TRBJ2-1, with 13 bases that match TRBD2. This CDR3 is 16 amino acids long. The V and J ends lost 4 bases and 0 bases, in that order; junction bases with no gene match: 3. The germline V gene encodes CDR1 DFQATT and CDR2 SNEGSKA (reference sequence). The CDR3 is CSAKTSGRSSYNEQFF. The CDR3 DNA sequence: TGCAGTGCTAAGACTAGCGGGAGGAGCTCCTACAATGAGCAGTTCTTC.

This clonotype was counted many times. J is TRBJ1-1 and V is TRBV3-1; TRBD1 aligns across 10 bases. Germline V gives CDR1 LGHDT, CDR2 YNNKEL (reference sequence). The CDR3 has 21 amino acids. Germline trimming cut 0 bases from V and 0 bases from J; bases unmatched to any gene: 16. The CDR3 coding sequence is TGTGCCAGCAGCCAAGATCTAGAATTTGTGGGACAGGGGCAAATGAACACTGAAGCTTTCTTT. It codes for CASSQDLEFVGQGQMNTEAFF.

Only a few counts were recorded for this clonotype. The chain links TRBV5-5 to TRBJ2-3; 7 nucleotides line up with TRBD1. Germline-derived CDR1 and CDR2 are SGHKS and YYEKEE (reference sequence). The CDR3 totals 17 residues. Unmatched junction bases numbered 8, after V lost 1 base and J lost 0 bases. The CDR3 protein is CASSLRYRGTSTDTQYF. The CDR3 DNA reads as TGTGCCAGCAGCTTGAGATACAGGGGTACTAGCACAGATACGCAGTATTTT.

This clonotype was seen a handful of times. J is TRBJ2-2 and V is TRBV20-1; no firm D call. Germline V CDR1 and CDR2: DFQATT, SNEGSKA (reference sequence). CDR3 length: 11 residues. Trimming cost V 8 bases and J 5 bases, with 9 bases left between them. The CDR3: CSLFRTGELFF. The DNA for the CDR3 is TGCAGTTTGTTTCGGACCGGGGAGCTGTTTTTT.

This clonotype was found a few times. The chain has TRBV6-5 and TRBJ2-7; TRBD1 might be the D (6 bases). The CDR3 sequence is 16 residues long. Trimming removed 4 bases at V and 5 bases at J, with 21 bases between. Looked up from germline, CDR1 is MNHEY and CDR2 is SVGAGI. The CDR3 nucleotides read TGTGCCAGCAGTTCCTATCAAGACAGGTTAAAAAACGAGCAGTACTTC. This sequence encodes CASSSYQDRLKNEQYF.

The chain combines TRBV12-2 with TRBJ1-1. TRBV12-2 is a pseudogene segment. The CDR3 is 13 amino acids. CDR3 nucleotide sequence: TGTGCAAGTCGCCTCTTAAGGGTTGCTGAAGCTTTCTTT. It is translated as CASRLLRVAEAFF.

DNA for the CDR3: TGTGCCAGCAGCTCCCTGGGGGCGAACACTGAAGCTTTCTTT. It translates to CASSSLGANTEAFF. The V gene is TRBV7-2, the J gene TRBJ1-1, with a possible D match to TRBD1 (6 bases). V lost 4 bases and J lost 1, with 10 bases in between. There are 14 residues in the CDR3. Looked up from germline, CDR1 is SGHTA and CDR2 is FQGNSA.

This clonotype was picked up many times. V usage is TRBV7-6 and J usage is TRBJ1-6; 9 bases are shared with TRBD1. V gave up 2 bases and J gave up 9 bases; unmatched junction bases: 2. This CDR3 comprises 14 residues. CDR1 and CDR2 (germline): SGHVS, FNYEAQ. CDR3 sequence (DNA): TGTGCCAGCAGCTTACCGGGACAGGGTTCACCCCTCCACTTT. The encoded protein is CASSLPGQGSPLHF.

In this sample, this clonotype turned up a few times. The chain carries TRBV12-3 or TRBV12-4 and TRBJ2-5; TRBD1 matches 9 bases. This CDR3 contains 17 residues. Unmatched junction bases numbered 13, after V lost 5 bases and J lost 3 bases. CDR3 in DNA: TGTGCCAGCAGTCTCCGACCCGGGACAGGGATTGAAGAGACCCAGTACTTC. Its translation is CASSLRPGTGIEETQYF.

This clonotype was seen more than once but under ten times. The chain employs TRBV11-2 and TRBJ2-7; TRBD2 agrees at 8 bases. The CDR3 sequence is 16 residues long. The V gene's germline CDR1 is SGHAT and CDR2 FQNNGV. With V trimmed by 11 bases and J by 3 bases, 18 bases remained unmatched. The CDR3 nucleotides read TGTGCCGCCAGCGGGGGCGAGTCCTCTTCAAACTACGAGCAGTACTTC. Protein product: CAASGGESSSNYEQYF.

This clonotype was counted a few times. The chain carries TRBV19 and TRBJ1-2; possibly TRBD1 for D (5 bases). The germline V gene has CDR1 LNHDA and CDR2 SQIVND (reference sequence). The CDR3 has 14 residues. V was shortened by 5 bases and J by 4 bases, with 14 bases between the two germline ends. CDR3 in amino acids: CASSVTPGIYGYTF. CDR3 in DNA: TGTGCCAGTAGTGTCACCCCAGGGATCTATGGCTACACCTTC.

This clonotype has just a few counts. V is TRBV6-1 and J is TRBJ2-1; 8 bases match TRBD2. With V trimmed by 5 bases and J by 9 bases, 15 bases remained unmatched. Germline values: CDR1 MNHNS, CDR2 SASEGT. The CDR3 is 16 residues long. CDR3 sequence reads: CASSQEVAGSFGEQFF. In nucleotides, the CDR3 is TGTGCCAGCAGTCAAGAGGTAGCGGGGTCCTTTGGTGAGCAGTTCTTC.

The rearrangement uses TRBV10-3 and TRBJ2-7; TRBD1 is a possible D gene (5 bases). The CDR3 is 14 amino acids. Per the germline V gene, CDR1 is ENHRY and CDR2 is SYGVKD. V shed 4 bases and J shed 0 bases, with 10 bases lying between them. CDR3 DNA: TGTGCCATCAGTGGGACAAAGAGCTCCTACGAGCAGTACTTC. Its translation is CAISGTKSSYEQYF.

The genes are TRBV6-2 or TRBV6-3 and TRBJ2-7; D is unclear. This CDR3 region has 12 residues. The V and J ends lost 6 bases and 2 bases respectively, with 8 bases between them. CDR1 and CDR2 (germline): MNHEY, SVGEGT. The CDR3 spells CASSATPYEQYF. The CDR3 DNA reads TGTGCCAGCAGCGCGACTCCCTACGAGCAGTACTTC.

This clonotype was recorded only once. The V and J genes are TRBV20-1 and TRBJ2-3; unclear D gene. Trimming removed 6 bases from V and 2 bases from J, with 18 bases in between. This CDR3 contains 15 residues. Germline loops: CDR1 DFQATT, CDR2 SNEGSKA (reference sequence). CDR3 coding DNA: TGCAGTGCCTCCGATGCTGGGAACCCCACAGATACGCAGTATTTT. Translated: CSASDAGNPTDTQYF.